The source of this TCR beta chain is a study of T cell responses to AZD1222 COVID-19 vaccine. The repertoire was sequenced with immunoSEQ multiplex PCR; TCRdb's copy has only in-frame clones and lacks some. Of 90,000 to 140,000 clones listed, 89% were seen once; the top ten hold more than 40%. Study-level points and caveats: Donors skewed white British and female; clonal diversity was possibly underestimated. The breadth and depth of Spike-specific TCRs increased once two AZD1222 doses had been given. In the spike-specific TCR repertoire, nearly half reportedly target unmutated variant regions. Spike-wide coverage was observed for vaccine-associated CD4 TCRs, with dominant responses at 160-218 and 743-854.

As concerns this clone: Its matching antigen is unknown.

The receptor comes from an adult who received the AZD1222 COVID-19 vaccine. The input for sequencing was peripheral blood, taken 28 days after the second AZD1222 dose.

CDR3 DNA: TGTGCCAGCAGCTTCCCGACTAGCGGGCCTACCTACGAGCAGTACTTC. This encodes CASSFPTSGPTYEQYF. This chain connects TRBV11-2 to TRBJ2-7; 10 nucleotides match TRBD2. Germline loops: CDR1 SGHAT, CDR2 FQNNGV. The CDR3 has 16 residues. Trimming cost V 3 bases and J 2 bases; bases outside gene matches: 7.